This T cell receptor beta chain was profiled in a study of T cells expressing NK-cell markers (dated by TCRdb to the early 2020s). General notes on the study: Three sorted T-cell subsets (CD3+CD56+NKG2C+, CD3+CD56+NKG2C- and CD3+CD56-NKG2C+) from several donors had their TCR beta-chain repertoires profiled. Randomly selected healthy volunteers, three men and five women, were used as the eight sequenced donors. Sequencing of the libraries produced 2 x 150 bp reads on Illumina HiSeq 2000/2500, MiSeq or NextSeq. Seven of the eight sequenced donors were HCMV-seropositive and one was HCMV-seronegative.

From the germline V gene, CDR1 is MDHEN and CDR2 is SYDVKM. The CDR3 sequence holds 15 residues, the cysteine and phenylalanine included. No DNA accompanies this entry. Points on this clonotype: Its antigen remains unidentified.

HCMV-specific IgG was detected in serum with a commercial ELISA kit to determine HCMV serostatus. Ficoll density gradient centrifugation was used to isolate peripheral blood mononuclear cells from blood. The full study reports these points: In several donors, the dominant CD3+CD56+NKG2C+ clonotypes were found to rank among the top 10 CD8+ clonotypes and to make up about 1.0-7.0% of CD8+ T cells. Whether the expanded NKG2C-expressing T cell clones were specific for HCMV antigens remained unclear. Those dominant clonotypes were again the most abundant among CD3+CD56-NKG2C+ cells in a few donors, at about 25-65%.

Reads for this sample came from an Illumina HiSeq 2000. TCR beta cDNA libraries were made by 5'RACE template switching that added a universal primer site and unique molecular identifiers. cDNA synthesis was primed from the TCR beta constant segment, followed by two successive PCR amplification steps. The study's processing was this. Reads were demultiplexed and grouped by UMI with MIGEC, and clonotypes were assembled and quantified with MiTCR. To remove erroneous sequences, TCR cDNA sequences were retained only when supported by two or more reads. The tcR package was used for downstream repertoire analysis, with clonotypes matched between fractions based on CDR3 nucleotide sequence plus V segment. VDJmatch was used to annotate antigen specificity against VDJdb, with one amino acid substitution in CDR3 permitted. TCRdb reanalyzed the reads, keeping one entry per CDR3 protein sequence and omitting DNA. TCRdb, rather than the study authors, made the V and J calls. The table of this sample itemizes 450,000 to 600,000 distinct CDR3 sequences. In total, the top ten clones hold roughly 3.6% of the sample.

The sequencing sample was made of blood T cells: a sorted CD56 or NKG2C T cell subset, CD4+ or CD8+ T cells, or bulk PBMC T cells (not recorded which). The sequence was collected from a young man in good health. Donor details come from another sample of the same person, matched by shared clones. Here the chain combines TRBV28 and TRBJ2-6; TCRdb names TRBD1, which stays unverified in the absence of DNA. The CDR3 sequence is CASSLRQGWANVLTF.